This T cell receptor beta chain was profiled in a study of T-cell memory formation after mild COVID-19. The wider study: Largely donor-specific TCR clusters were found.

This clonotype was recorded many times. As yet, its antigen is unknown. V dropped 6 bases and J dropped 5; count of bases not matched to a gene: 5. The CDR3 covers 15 residues. Germline CDR1 reads LGHNA; CDR2 reads YSLEER. Study-level findings and limits: Contracting CD4+ clones were located mainly in CM and EM, and CD8+ clones in EMRA. CD4/CD8 balance held among clones contracting day 15 to 85, and later expanders leaned CD4+. The second-wave clones peaking on day 37 were not confirmed as SARS-CoV-2-specific.

TCRdb re-called the 5' RACE reads through MiXCR, storing one row per CDR3 protein. The sample records about 560,000 distinct CDR3 sequences, 20% to 25% being singletons. The sequence was obtained from an adult woman who had mild COVID-19 (a few samples of this study predate the infection). Cell type and time point are not known. The specimen sequenced was PBMCs or a T cell subset sorted from them (not recorded which). The chain has TRBV4-3 and TRBJ2-1; 12 bases are a match to TRBD2. The CDR3 spells CASSLTSGGHNEQFF. As DNA, the CDR3 is TGCGCCAGCAGTCTGACTAGCGGGGGACACAATGAGCAGTTCTTC.